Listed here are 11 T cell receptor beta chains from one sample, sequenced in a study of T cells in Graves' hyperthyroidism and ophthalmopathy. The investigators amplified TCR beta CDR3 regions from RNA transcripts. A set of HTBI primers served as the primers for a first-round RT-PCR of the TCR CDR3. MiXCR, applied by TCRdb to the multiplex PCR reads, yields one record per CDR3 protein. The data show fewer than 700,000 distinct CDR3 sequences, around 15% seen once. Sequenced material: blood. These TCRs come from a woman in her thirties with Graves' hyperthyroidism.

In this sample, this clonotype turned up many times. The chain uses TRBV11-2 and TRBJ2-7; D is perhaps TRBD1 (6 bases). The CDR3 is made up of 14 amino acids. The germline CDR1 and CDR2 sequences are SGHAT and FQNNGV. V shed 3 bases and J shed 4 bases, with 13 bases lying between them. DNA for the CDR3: TGTGCCAGCAGCTTTACGGGGACAATTTACGAGCAGTACTTC. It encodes CASSFTGTIYEQYF.

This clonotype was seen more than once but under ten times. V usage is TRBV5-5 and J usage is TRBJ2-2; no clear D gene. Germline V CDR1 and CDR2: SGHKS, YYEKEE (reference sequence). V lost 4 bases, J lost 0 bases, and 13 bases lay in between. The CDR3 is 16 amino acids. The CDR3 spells CASSVGPAPNTGELFF. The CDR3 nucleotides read TGTGCCAGCAGCGTAGGGCCAGCGCCGAACACCGGGGAGCTGTTTTTT.

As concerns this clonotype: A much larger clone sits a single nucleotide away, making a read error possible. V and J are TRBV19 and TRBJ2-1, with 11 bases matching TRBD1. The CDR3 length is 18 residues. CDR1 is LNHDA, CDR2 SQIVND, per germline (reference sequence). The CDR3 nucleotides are TGTCCCAGCAGCTTAGATCTGGGGGGCGGGGACAGGGGGTATGAGCAGTTCTTC. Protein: CPSSLDLGGGDRGYEQFF.

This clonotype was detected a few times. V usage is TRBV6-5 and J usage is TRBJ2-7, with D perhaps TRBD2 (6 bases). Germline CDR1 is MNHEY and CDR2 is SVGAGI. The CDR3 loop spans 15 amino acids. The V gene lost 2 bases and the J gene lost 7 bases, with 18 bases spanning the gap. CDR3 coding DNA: TGTGCCAGCAGTTACGGGGGTAGCGGCGGTCAGGAGCAGTACTTC. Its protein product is CASSYGGSGGQEQYF.

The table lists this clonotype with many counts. The CDR3 spells CASSLRIGTGYFEKLFF. The CDR3 DNA follows: TGTGCCAGCAGTTTAAGGATTGGTACAGGGTATTTTGAAAAACTGTTTTTT. The genes are TRBV28 and TRBJ1-4; D may be TRBD1 (6 bases). Between the trimmed V and J ends, which lost 2 bases and 7 bases, there was a span of 20 bases. In germline, CDR1 is MDHEN, CDR2 SYDVKM. The CDR3 sequence is 17 residues long. The variable domain in full, with the rest retrieved from reference TRBV28 and TRBJ1-4, is DVKVTQSSRYLVKRTGEKVFLECVQDMDHENMFWYRQDPGLGLRLIYFSYDVKMKEKGDIPEGYSVSREKKERFSLILESASTNQTSMYLCASSLRIGTGYFEKLFFGSGTQLSVL.

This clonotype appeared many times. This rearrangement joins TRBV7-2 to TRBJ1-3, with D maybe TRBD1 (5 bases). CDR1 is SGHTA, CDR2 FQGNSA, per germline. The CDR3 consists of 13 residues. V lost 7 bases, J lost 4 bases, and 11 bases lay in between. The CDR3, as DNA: TGTGCCAGCACTCAGGGCAGAGGAAACACCATATATTTT. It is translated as CASTQGRGNTIYF.

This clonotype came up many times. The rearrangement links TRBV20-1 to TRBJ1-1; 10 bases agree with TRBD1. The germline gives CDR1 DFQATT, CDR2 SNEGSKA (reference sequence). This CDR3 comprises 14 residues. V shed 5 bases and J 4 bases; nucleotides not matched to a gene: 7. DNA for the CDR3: TGCAGTGCTGACAGGGGGCGGGTAGGCACTGAAGCTTTCTTT. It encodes CSADRGRVGTEAFF.

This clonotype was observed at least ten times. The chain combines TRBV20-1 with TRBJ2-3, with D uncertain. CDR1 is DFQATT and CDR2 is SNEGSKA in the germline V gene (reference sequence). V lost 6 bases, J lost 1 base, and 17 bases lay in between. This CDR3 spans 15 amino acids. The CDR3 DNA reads TGCAGTGCCATAGAGGCGTCTACCCGCACAGATACGCAGTATTTT. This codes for CSAIEASTRTDTQYF.

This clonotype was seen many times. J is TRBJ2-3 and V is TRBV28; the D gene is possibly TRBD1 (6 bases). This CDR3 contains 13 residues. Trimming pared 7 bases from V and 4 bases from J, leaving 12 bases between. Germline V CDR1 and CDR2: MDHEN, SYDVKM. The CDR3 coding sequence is TGTGCCAGCACCCTCCAGGGGTCAGATACGCAGTATTTT. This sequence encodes CASTLQGSDTQYF. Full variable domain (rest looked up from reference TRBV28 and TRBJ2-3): DVKVTQSSRYLVKRTGEKVFLECVQDMDHENMFWYRQDPGLGLRLIYFSYDVKMKEKGDIPEGYSVSREKKERFSLILESASTNQTSMYLCASTLQGSDTQYFGPGTRLTVL.

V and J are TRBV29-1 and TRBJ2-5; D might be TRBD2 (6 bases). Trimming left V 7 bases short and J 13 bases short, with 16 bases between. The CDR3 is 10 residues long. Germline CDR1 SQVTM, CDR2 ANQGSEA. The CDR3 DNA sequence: TGCAGCGCTGACGGCGGGAAGGTGTACTTC. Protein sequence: CSADGGKVYF.

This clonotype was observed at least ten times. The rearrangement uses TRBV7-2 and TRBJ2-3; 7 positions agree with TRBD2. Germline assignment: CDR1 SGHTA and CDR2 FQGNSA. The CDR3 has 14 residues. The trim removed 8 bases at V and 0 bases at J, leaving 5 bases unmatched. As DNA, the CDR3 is TGTGCCAGCTTAACCGGGGGGAGCACAGATACGCAGTATTTT. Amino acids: CASLTGGSTDTQYF. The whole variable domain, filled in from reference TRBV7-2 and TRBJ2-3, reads GAGVSQSPSNKVTEKGKDVELRCDPISGHTALYWYRQSLGQGLEFLIYFQGNSAPDKSGLPSDRFSAERTGGSVSTLTIQRTQQEDSAVYLCASLTGGSTDTQYFGPGTRLTVL.